The 18 T cell receptor beta chains listed next were all sequenced from one sample in a study of technical replicates of blood from a handful of donors. Method: immunoSEQ multiplex PCR; TCRdb's copy keeps in-frame clones and lacks some. The sample holds about 84,000 clones, 98% seen once. Sample: T cells isolated from PBMCs. These receptors were collected from a human donor in good health.

The genes are TRBV27 and TRBJ2-3; 10 bases agree with TRBD2. Germline values: CDR1 MNHEY, CDR2 SMNVEV (reference sequence). The length of the CDR3 is 15 residues. V lost 4 bases and J lost 5; bases outside the gene matches: 6. The CDR3 bases are TGTGCCAGCAGTTACACTAGCGGGGTAAGAGATACGCAGTATTTT. This codes for CASSYTSGVRDTQYF.

The genes are TRBV7-9 and TRBJ1-1, with D hard to call. CDR1 is SEHNR and CDR2 is FQNEAQ in the germline V gene (reference sequence). Trimming left V 6 bases short and J 4 bases short, with 6 bases between. The CDR3 extends over 11 amino acids. DNA for the CDR3: TGTGCCAGCAGGGAGGTCACTGAAGCTTTCTTT. Residues: CASREVTEAFF.

CDR3 DNA sequence: TGTGCCAGCAGTTACTCCTCAGGGCCGGGTGGCTACACCTTC. This gives the protein CASSYSSGPGGYTF. The rearrangement links TRBV6-6 to TRBJ1-2; weak D call: TRBD1 (5 bases). Per the germline V gene, CDR1 is MNHNY and CDR2 is SVGAGI (reference sequence). V gave up 0 bases and J gave up 7 bases, with 12 bases separating them. The CDR3 runs 14 residues.

The chain couples TRBV9 to TRBJ2-3; a weak D match, TRBD2 (5 bases). Trimming took off 2 bases at V and 0 bases at J, with 7 bases between the two ends. Per germline, CDR1 SGDLS and CDR2 YYNGEE. This CDR3 contains 14 residues. The CDR3 loop is CASSVERSTDTQYF. In DNA form, the CDR3 reads TGTGCCAGCAGCGTTGAGCGGAGCACAGATACGCAGTATTTT.

Only one count was recorded for this clone. The chain is built from TRBV11-3 and TRBJ1-1, with 7 bases aligning to TRBD1. CDR3 length: 15 residues. Germline CDR1 reads SGHNT; CDR2 reads YENEEA. The J segment lost 1 base and the V segment lost 1 base, leaving 3 bases of the junction unmatched. The CDR3: CASSLGGQPNTEAFF. The DNA for the CDR3 is TGTGCCAGCAGCTTAGGGGGACAGCCGAACACTGAAGCTTTCTTT.

V usage is TRBV5-6 and J usage is TRBJ2-7, with 8 bases identical to TRBD1. Germline V lookup: CDR1 SGHDT, CDR2 YYEEEE. The trim removed 1 base at V and 5 bases at J, leaving 5 bases unmatched. The CDR3 length is 14 residues. CDR3 sequence reads: CASSLWDRRHEQYF. In nucleotides, the CDR3 is TGTGCCAGCAGCTTGTGGGACAGGCGCCACGAGCAGTACTTC.

The chain employs TRBV27 and TRBJ1-6, with no clear D. The CDR3 totals 15 residues. V lost 2 bases to trimming and J lost 9 bases, with 14 bases between them. Germline V lookup: CDR1 MNHEY, CDR2 SMNVEV (reference sequence). The CDR3: CASSLGARSSSPLHF. The CDR3 bases are TGTGCCAGCAGTTTAGGAGCCCGTTCAAGTTCACCCCTCCACTTT.

The chain joins TRBV6-5 to TRBJ1-1; 8 bases line up with TRBD1. Germline trimming cut 0 bases from V and 4 bases from J; bases unmatched to any gene: 4. The CDR3 is 15 residues long. CDR1 is MNHEY, CDR2 SVGAGI, per germline. This CDR3 reads CASSYSKQGVTEAFF. The CDR3 DNA follows: TGTGCCAGCAGTTACTCTAAACAGGGGGTCACTGAAGCTTTCTTT.

In nucleotides, the CDR3 is TGTGCCAGCAGCTTGACAGGAGACACCGGGGAGCTGTTTTTT. Translation: CASSLTGDTGELFF. The rearrangement joins TRBV7-3 to TRBJ2-2, with D possibly TRBD1 on 6 matching bases. Germline lookup yields CDR1 SGHTA and CDR2 FQGTGA. The CDR3 spans 14 residues. V was pared by 3 bases and J by 3 bases, with 8 bases between.

The V gene is TRBV18, the J gene TRBJ1-4; D ambiguous. CDR1 is KGHSH and CDR2 is LQKENI in the germline V gene. V shed 2 bases and J shed 7 bases, with 14 bases lying between them. The CDR3 sequence is 15 residues long. The CDR3 spells CASSPGVGATEKLFF. CDR3 nucleotide sequence: TGTGCCAGCTCACCAGGAGTCGGAGCGACTGAAAAACTGTTTTTT.

The V gene is TRBV2, the J gene TRBJ2-3, with 9 bases lining up with TRBD2. The V gene's germline CDR1 is SNHLY and CDR2 FYNNEI. V dropped 5 bases and J dropped 4; count of bases not matched to a gene: 4. The CDR3 spans 14 residues. This CDR3 reads CASSFVAGADTQYF. The CDR3 region has the DNA TGTGCCAGCAGTTTTGTAGCGGGGGCAGATACGCAGTATTTT.

The chain joins TRBV9 to TRBJ1-2, with D possibly being TRBD1 (5 bases). The CDR3 totals 14 residues. V was shortened by 5 bases and J by 4 bases, with 15 bases between the two germline ends. Germline V CDR1 and CDR2: SGDLS, YYNGEE. The CDR3 sequence is CASRGRGGIYGYTF. In DNA form, the CDR3 reads TGTGCCAGCAGAGGACGCGGGGGGATCTATGGCTACACCTTC.

This rearrangement joins TRBV4-1 to TRBJ2-2; TRBD1 is a possible D gene (5 bases). V was trimmed by 1 base and J by 7 bases, leaving 13 bases between them. The CDR3 totals 15 residues. Germline V gene sequence: CDR1 MGHRA, CDR2 YSYEKL. CDR3 in DNA: TGCGCCAGCAGCCAAGCCCTGTCTCAGGGCGGGGAGCTGTTTTTT. It translates to CASSQALSQGGELFF.

This clone was picked up a small number of times. The chain employs TRBV29-1 and TRBJ2-2, with D possibly being TRBD2 (7 bases). In germline, CDR1 is SQVTM, CDR2 ANQGSEA. Trimming left V 3 bases short and J 15 bases short, with 14 bases between. This CDR3 region has 11 residues. CDR3 DNA sequence: TGCAGCGTTGAGCGCGGGGGCAAGGTGTTTTTT. Its translation is CSVERGGKVFF.

The J gene is TRBJ1-4, the V gene TRBV15; 7 nucleotides line up with TRBD1. This CDR3 contains 16 residues. Germline-derived CDR1 and CDR2 are LNHNV and YYDKDF (reference sequence). Trimming cost V 6 bases and J 2 bases; bases outside gene matches: 9. The DNA of the CDR3 is TGTGCCACCAGTCCCAGGGGGATCGGGACTAATGAAAAACTGTTTTTT. Residues: CATSPRGIGTNEKLFF.

This clone was picked up one time. The chain joins TRBV15 to TRBJ1-2, with D uncertain. The germline V and J ends were trimmed by 0 bases and 5 bases, with 10 bases remaining between them. This CDR3 is 14 amino acids long. CDR1 and CDR2 from the germline V gene are LNHNV and YYDKDF (reference sequence). CDR3 sequence reads: CATSRDKGDYGYTF. Written as DNA, the CDR3 is TGTGCCACCAGCAGAGATAAAGGAGATTATGGCTACACCTTC.

The gene calls are TRBV11-3 and TRBJ2-1, with TRBD2 matching over 9 bases. J lost 3 bases, V lost 1 base, and 1 base had no gene match. There are 15 residues in the CDR3. Germline loops: CDR1 SGHNT, CDR2 YENEEA. CDR3 DNA: TGTGCCAGCAGCTTAGGGCGGGGGGGCTACAATGAGCAGTTCTTC. It yields the protein CASSLGRGGYNEQFF.

J is TRBJ2-7 and V is TRBV5-4; the match to TRBD2 covers 13 bases. Germline values: CDR1 SGHNT, CDR2 YYREEE (reference sequence). The CDR3 is 17 residues long. J was trimmed by 1 base and V by 4 bases; bases with no gene match: 8. Written as DNA, the CDR3 is TGTGCCAGCAGCCCTAATCCGGGACTAGCGGGATCCTACGAGCAGTACTTC. Its protein is CASSPNPGLAGSYEQYF.